These 26 T cell receptor beta chains were sequenced from one sample in a study of cytomegalovirus exposure and HLA in healthy donors. The PCR was carried out with 60 Vbeta primers and 13 Jbeta primers. This table comes from immunoSEQ multiplex PCR, and its TCRdb copy is limited to in-frame clones, with some not included. The sample yields approximately 190,000 clones, 82% seen once. Sequenced sample: PBMCs. The receptors were gathered from a woman younger than 30 in good health and CMV-seronegative.

The chain has TRBV10-1 and TRBJ1-5, with 10 positions matching TRBD1. Trimming cost V 6 bases and J 9 bases; bases outside gene matches: 5. Germline V gene sequence: CDR1 WNHNN, CDR2 SYGVQD (reference sequence). The CDR3 covers 13 residues. Written as DNA, the CDR3 is TGCGCCAGCAGCCGGACAGGGGGTGGGCCCCAGCATTTT. Protein sequence: CASSRTGGGPQHF.

The chain recombines TRBV6-6 with TRBJ1-1; D may be TRBD1 (5 bases). There are 15 residues in the CDR3. The germline V and J ends were trimmed by 6 bases and 0 bases, with 14 bases remaining between them. CDR1 is MNHNY, CDR2 SVGAGI, per germline (reference sequence). The CDR3 coding sequence is TGTGCCAGCAGCCCCTCAGGGAAGATGAACACTGAAGCTTTCTTT. Protein product: CASSPSGKMNTEAFF.

CDR3 in DNA: TGTGCCAGCAATCCGGGACAGGGCTTCGATGAGCAGTTCTTC. Its protein is CASNPGQGFDEQFF. This chain uses TRBV28 with TRBJ2-1; TRBD1 matches 9 bases. The CDR3 has 14 amino acids. After removal of 7 bases from V and 8 bases from J, the junction contained 9 bases not matched to a gene. Germline V gene data show CDR1 as MDHEN and CDR2 as SYDVKM.

This clone was found once. The rearrangement uses TRBV6-5 and TRBJ2-5, with unresolved D. Trimming stripped 6 bases from V and 4 bases from J, with 12 bases between. The CDR3 runs 13 residues. Germline V gene sequence: CDR1 MNHEY, CDR2 SVGAGI. In DNA, the CDR3 is TGTGCCAGCAGCCTGGTACGAGCAGAGACCCAGTACTTC. Translating it yields CASSLVRAETQYF.

The V call is TRBV2, the J call TRBJ2-2; a weak D match, TRBD2 (6 bases). Germline V gene sequence: CDR1 SNHLY, CDR2 FYNNEI. This CDR3 contains 16 residues. The V end was cut by 3 bases, the J end by 2 bases, with 13 bases between. The CDR3 DNA reads as TGTGCCAGCAGTGAGGGGCGGGGATTCAACACCGGGGAGCTGTTTTTT. Protein product: CASSEGRGFNTGELFF. The whole variable domain, remainder taken from reference TRBV2 and TRBJ2-2, is EPEVTQTPSHQVTQMGQEVILRCVPISNHLYFYWYRQILGQKVEFLVSFYNNEISEKSEIFDDQFSVERPDGSNFTLKIRSTKLEDSAMYFCASSEGRGFNTGELFFGEGSRLTVL.

The chain combines TRBV6-6 with TRBJ2-1, with D perhaps matching TRBD1 (5 bases). V shed 8 bases and J shed 10 bases, with 18 bases lying between them. CDR1 MNHNY and CDR2 SVGAGI come from the germline V gene (reference sequence). This CDR3 has 13 amino acids. CDR3 in DNA: TGTGCCAGCGATCGAGCGCCCCAGGGAGAGCAGTTCTTC. Its protein product is CASDRAPQGEQFF.

The rearrangement joins TRBV6-1 to TRBJ1-1; 9 positions agree with TRBD1. This CDR3 region has 13 residues. V lost 6 bases and J lost 7; bases outside the gene matches: 6. Germline lookup yields CDR1 MNHNS and CDR2 SASEGT. CDR3 sequence (DNA): TGTGCCAGCAGGGGACAGGGTGTGGGTGAAGCTTTCTTT. This sequence encodes CASRGQGVGEAFF.

DNA for the CDR3: TGCAGCGTTGACAGGGGAGAGGGAAATGAAAAACTGTTTTTT. It specifies CSVDRGEGNEKLFF. V usage is TRBV29-1 and J usage is TRBJ1-4; perhaps TRBD1 as D (6 bases). The CDR3 contains 14 residues. From germline, CDR1 is SQVTM and CDR2 ANQGSEA. The V end lost 3 bases, the J end lost 5 bases, and 13 bases lay between the germline ends.

The chain carries TRBV7-2 and TRBJ2-5; D not certain. The CDR3 contains 14 residues. V was shortened by 5 bases and J by 4 bases, with 14 bases between the two germline ends. CDR1 and CDR2 (germline): SGHTA, FQGNSA. CDR3 amino acids: CASSPRITVETQYF. CDR3 sequence (DNA): TGTGCCAGCAGCCCCCGAATCACGGTAGAGACCCAGTACTTC.

This sequence joins TRBV10-1 and TRBJ2-6; D gene ambiguous. The CDR3 totals 17 residues. V was clipped by 0 bases and J by 3 bases, with 12 bases between them. Germline lookup yields CDR1 WNHNN and CDR2 SYGVQD (reference sequence). The CDR3 nucleotides read TGCGCCAGCAGTGAGTCGTCCGAGGCCGTTGGGGCCAACGTCCTGACTTTC. This translates into CASSESSEAVGANVLTF.

This chain links TRBV6-5 with TRBJ2-2, with a tentative D call TRBD1 (5 bases). The CDR3 spans 15 residues. Deletions cut 2 bases from V and 5 bases from J, with 12 bases between. The germline CDR1 and CDR2 sequences are MNHEY and SVGAGI. DNA for the CDR3: TGTGCCAGCAGTTACAGGGGCAGTGGGACCGGGGAGCTGTTTTTT. This gives the protein CASSYRGSGTGELFF.

The chain combines TRBV5-6 with TRBJ2-7, with D unclear. CDR3 length: 16 amino acids. The germline gives CDR1 SGHDT, CDR2 YYEEEE. V dropped 1 base and J dropped 0 bases, with 14 bases sitting between them. CDR3 nucleotide sequence: TGTGCCAGCAGCTTGTTCGGCGGCCCGAGCTCCTACGAGCAGTACTTC. This sequence encodes CASSLFGGPSSYEQYF.

The V gene is TRBV5-1, the J gene TRBJ2-1, with D perhaps TRBD2 (6 bases). V was pared by 3 bases and J by 8 bases, with 18 bases between. Germline-derived CDR1 and CDR2 are SGHRS and YFSETQ. This CDR3 region has 15 residues. CDR3 residues: CASSSAWDPGDEQFF. Here the CDR3 DNA reads TGCGCCAGCAGCTCCGCATGGGACCCGGGGGATGAGCAGTTCTTC.

The rearrangement uses TRBV2 and TRBJ2-1; 8 bases are shared with TRBD1. This CDR3 is built from 16 residues. CDR1 and CDR2 (germline): SNHLY, FYNNEI. V dropped 6 bases and J dropped 8; count of bases not matched to a gene: 15. As DNA, the CDR3 is TGTGCCAGCAGGGTCGACAGGGGACTCACGTCCCATGAGCAGTTCTTC. This codes for CASRVDRGLTSHEQFF.

The genes are TRBV7-2 and TRBJ1-3, with 7 nucleotides matching TRBD1. The germline gives CDR1 SGHTA, CDR2 FQGNSA. After removal of 7 bases from V and 0 bases from J, the junction contained 12 bases not matched to a gene. The CDR3 sequence is 17 residues long. This CDR3 is CASTVGQLLHSGNTIYF. The CDR3 DNA reads TGTGCCAGCACCGTGGGACAGCTACTTCACTCTGGAAACACCATATATTTT.

This clone was counted a few times. The chain is built from TRBV6-1 and TRBJ1-1; D remains unclear. This CDR3 comprises 13 residues. Between the trimmed V and J ends, which lost 5 bases and 0 bases, there was a span of 7 bases. Germline CDR1 and CDR2: MNHNS and SASEGT. The CDR3 loop reads CASSFGMNTEAFF. The CDR3 DNA reads TGTGCCAGCAGTTTCGGGATGAACACTGAAGCTTTCTTT.

As concerns this clone: The same CDR3 arises from other DNA sequences in this sample as well. This sequence joins TRBV9 and TRBJ2-1, with 8 bases matching TRBD2. The V and J ends lost 0 bases and 4 bases, in that order; junction bases with no gene match: 3. CDR1 is SGDLS, CDR2 YYNGEE, per germline. The CDR3 spans 15 residues. The CDR3 DNA reads as TGTGCCAGCAGCGTAGGAGCGGGGGTATACAATGAGCAGTTCTTC. The encoded protein is CASSVGAGVYNEQFF.

The chain has TRBV11-3 and TRBJ2-3, with D possibly TRBD2 on 6 matching bases. CDR1 is SGHNT, CDR2 YENEEA, per germline. Trimming stripped 2 bases from V and 7 bases from J, with 10 bases between. The CDR3 consists of 13 residues. The CDR3 sequence is CASSLPGDNTQYF. CDR3 sequence (DNA): TGTGCCAGCAGCTTACCGGGAGATAATACGCAGTATTTT.

The count of this clone is one. The chain is built from TRBV7-9 and TRBJ2-3, with TRBD2 identical over 9 bases. The J segment lost 2 bases and the V segment lost 2 bases, leaving 5 bases of the junction unmatched. The CDR3 is made up of 16 amino acids. Germline assignment: CDR1 SEHNR and CDR2 FQNEAQ (reference sequence). As DNA, the CDR3 is TGTGCCAGCAGCTTATCGCCTAGCGGGACCACAGATACGCAGTATTTT. It is translated as CASSLSPSGTTDTQYF.

The rearrangement links TRBV7-6 to TRBJ1-1; D remains ambiguous. CDR1 is SGHVS, CDR2 FNYEAQ, per germline. The CDR3 consists of 13 residues. The V end was cut by 5 bases, the J end by 1 base, with 8 bases between. The CDR3 DNA is TGTGCCAGCAGCCGCCGGGAGAACACTGAAGCTTTCTTT. Translation gives CASSRRENTEAFF. Looking up the rest from reference TRBV7-6 and TRBJ1-1 gives the full variable domain: GAGVSQSPRYKVTKRGQDVALRCDPISGHVSLYWYRQALGQGPEFLTYFNYEAQQDKSGLPNDRFSAERPEGSISTLTIQRTEQRDSAMYRCASSRRENTEAFFGQGTRLTVV.

The chain couples TRBV4-1 to TRBJ1-2; 10 nucleotides agree with TRBD1. Germline V gene data show CDR1 as MGHRA and CDR2 as YSYEKL. The J segment lost 5 bases and the V segment lost 4 bases, leaving 19 bases of the junction unmatched. The CDR3 consists of 19 residues. DNA of the CDR3: TGCGCCAGCAGCCCGTTGGTCGACAGGGGGCGTAAAGCGGATTATGGCTACACCTTC. Translation: CASSPLVDRGRKADYGYTF.

The J gene is TRBJ1-5, the V gene TRBV28, with D perhaps matching TRBD1 (6 bases). CDR1 MDHEN and CDR2 SYDVKM come from the germline V gene. V lost 6 bases and J 4 bases, leaving 28 bases between the germline ends. The CDR3 spans 19 residues. The DNA of the CDR3 is TGTGCCAGCAGGGACATCCTACAGGGATCCCCTTCAGGGAATCAGCCCCAGCATTTT. It is translated as CASRDILQGSPSGNQPQHF.

This sequence joins TRBV19 and TRBJ2-2; D may be TRBD1 (6 bases). This CDR3 region has 14 residues. Looked up from germline, CDR1 is LNHDA and CDR2 is SQIVND (reference sequence). Between the trimmed V and J ends, which lost 7 bases and 7 bases, there was a span of 16 bases. The CDR3 DNA follows: TGTGCCAGTACCCAAGACAGGTGGATCGGGGAGCTGTTTTTT. The encoded protein is CASTQDRWIGELFF.

The V call is TRBV2, the J call TRBJ2-3; 8 bases line up with TRBD2. The germline V gene encodes CDR1 SNHLY and CDR2 FYNNEI. The CDR3 extends over 14 amino acids. The ends lost 6 bases at V and 5 bases at J; junction bases unmatched: 7. In DNA form, the CDR3 reads TGTGCCAGCAGGGGGCCGCTAGCGGGAGATACGCAGTATTTT. Amino acid sequence: CASRGPLAGDTQYF.

The CDR3 protein is CASSSSGGFYDEQYF. For the CDR3, the DNA is TGTGCCAGCAGTTCCAGCGGGGGCTTCTACGATGAGCAGTACTTC. The genes are TRBV6-5 and TRBJ2-7; 8 bases agree with TRBD2. Germline CDR1 reads MNHEY; CDR2 reads SVGAGI. Losses at the gene ends were 4 bases for V and 7 bases for J; bases not matched to a gene: 12. The CDR3 extends over 15 amino acids.

In its sample, this clone was seen a few times. The rearrangement links TRBV30 to TRBJ1-2; 9 nucleotides agree with TRBD1. Trimming cost V 2 bases and J 8 bases; bases outside gene matches: 9. The CDR3 is 14 residues long. CDR1 and CDR2 (germline): GTSNPN, SVGIG (reference sequence). The CDR3 sequence: CAWSLGTGPGGYTF. The CDR3 DNA reads as TGTGCCTGGAGTCTGGGGACAGGGCCGGGCGGCTACACCTTC.